Listed below are T cell receptor beta chains from one sample, sequenced in a study of T cell responses to AZD1222 COVID-19 vaccine. The repertoire was sequenced with immunoSEQ multiplex PCR; TCRdb's copy has only in-frame clones and lacks some. The table has 150,000 to 200,000 clones, around 92% seen once. The input for sequencing was peripheral blood, taken on day 0 of AZD1222 vaccination. The receptors were gathered from an adult in good health. The CDR3 runs from the conserved cysteine through the conserved F or W. D genes are given only for firm matches. Clone size is shown for a subset of rows, as once, few, many or a class of expanded clone.

clone_size: .; v_call: TRBV6-5; d_call: .; j_call: TRBJ2-7; cdr3_aa: CASSTSHSLSYEQYF
clone_size: .; v_call: TRBV3-1/TRBV3-2; d_call: TRBD1; j_call: TRBJ1-1; cdr3_aa: CASSQDRKSLSGTEAFF
clone_size: .; v_call: TRBV5-1; d_call: .; j_call: TRBJ1-2; cdr3_aa: CASSLEPGTNYGYTF
clone_size: .; v_call: TRBV19; d_call: .; j_call: TRBJ1-1; cdr3_aa: CASSKRGAGNTEAFF
clone_size: once; v_call: TRBV28; d_call: .; j_call: TRBJ1-2; cdr3_aa: CASRGAGSGDYGYTF
clone_size: .; v_call: TRBV5-6; d_call: .; j_call: TRBJ2-7; cdr3_aa: CASSLGDGYEQYF
clone_size: .; v_call: TRBV5-4; d_call: .; j_call: TRBJ2-3; cdr3_aa: CASSISETSTDTQYF
clone_size: .; v_call: TRBV5-5; d_call: .; j_call: TRBJ1-3; cdr3_aa: CASSQLPRVAGNTIYF
clone_size: .; v_call: TRBV6-2/TRBV6-3; d_call: TRBD1; j_call: TRBJ1-5; cdr3_aa: CASSPDRGYSNQPQHF
clone_size: .; v_call: TRBV27; d_call: .; j_call: TRBJ2-7; cdr3_aa: CASSLWPSDEQYF
clone_size: .; v_call: TRBV7-9; d_call: TRBD2; j_call: TRBJ2-1; cdr3_aa: CASSLPAGVPAAYEQFF
clone_size: once; v_call: TRBV4-1; d_call: .; j_call: TRBJ1-5; cdr3_aa: CASSQLDRGNQPQHF
clone_size: .; v_call: TRBV6-5; d_call: .; j_call: TRBJ1-2; cdr3_aa: CASSQSSGSYGYTF
clone_size: .; v_call: TRBV6-5; d_call: .; j_call: TRBJ2-1; cdr3_aa: CASSYRLVDDNEQFF
clone_size: .; v_call: TRBV19; d_call: TRBD1; j_call: TRBJ1-2; cdr3_aa: CASSISLTGVRGGYTF
clone_size: .; v_call: TRBV28; d_call: .; j_call: TRBJ1-2; cdr3_aa: CASTEVGVLDGYTF
clone_size: .; v_call: TRBV2; d_call: .; j_call: TRBJ1-2; cdr3_aa: CASRELETNYGYTF
clone_size: .; v_call: TRBV10-3; d_call: .; j_call: TRBJ2-1; cdr3_aa: CAISPGRNEQFF
clone_size: .; v_call: TRBV20-1; d_call: .; j_call: TRBJ2-1; cdr3_aa: CSARSDNEQFF
clone_size: once; v_call: TRBV27; d_call: .; j_call: TRBJ1-2; cdr3_aa: CASRTGERYTF
clone_size: few; v_call: TRBV4-1; d_call: .; j_call: TRBJ2-7; cdr3_aa: CASSQGSHSTYEQYF
clone_size: .; v_call: TRBV5-1; d_call: .; j_call: TRBJ2-7; cdr3_aa: CASAKLAKSYEQYF
clone_size: .; v_call: TRBV21-1; d_call: .; j_call: TRBJ2-3; cdr3_aa: CASSKQGPGDTQYF
clone_size: once; v_call: TRBV6-5; d_call: .; j_call: TRBJ1-1; cdr3_aa: CLSGNTEAFF
clone_size: .; v_call: TRBV12-3/TRBV12-4; d_call: .; j_call: TRBJ2-3; cdr3_aa: CASSLMQDTQYF
clone_size: once; v_call: TRBV5-1; d_call: .; j_call: TRBJ1-1; cdr3_aa: CASSYTGLNTEAFF
clone_size: once; v_call: TRBV5-1; d_call: .; j_call: TRBJ1-2; cdr3_aa: CASSQRLNTNYGYTF
clone_size: .; v_call: TRBV18; d_call: TRBD2; j_call: TRBJ2-1; cdr3_aa: CASSSGGLAGGPRNEQFF
clone_size: once; v_call: TRBV4-1; d_call: TRBD2; j_call: TRBJ2-1; cdr3_aa: CASSHLAGSSYNEQFF
clone_size: .; v_call: TRBV7-9; d_call: .; j_call: TRBJ2-1; cdr3_aa: CALHETMQGEQFF
clone_size: .; v_call: TRBV14; d_call: TRBD1; j_call: TRBJ1-2; cdr3_aa: CASSQGRQGVIYGYTF
clone_size: .; v_call: TRBV5-5; d_call: TRBD1; j_call: TRBJ1-5; cdr3_aa: CASSFGTGPYQPQHF
clone_size: .; v_call: TRBV9; d_call: .; j_call: TRBJ1-3; cdr3_aa: CASTLRLRNTIYF
clone_size: .; v_call: TRBV27; d_call: .; j_call: TRBJ1-6; cdr3_aa: CASTTRTPTNSPLHF
clone_size: .; v_call: TRBV7-9; d_call: .; j_call: TRBJ1-1; cdr3_aa: CASSPLPDGRTEAFF
clone_size: .; v_call: TRBV5-4; d_call: TRBD1; j_call: TRBJ2-2; cdr3_aa: CASSPGQTNTGELFF
clone_size: .; v_call: TRBV5-6; d_call: .; j_call: TRBJ2-3; cdr3_aa: CASSFYSDSHTDTQYF
clone_size: .; v_call: TRBV18; d_call: .; j_call: TRBJ1-1; cdr3_aa: CASSPRDNRMNTEAFF
clone_size: .; v_call: TRBV5-4; d_call: .; j_call: TRBJ1-1; cdr3_aa: CASTLGGQWNTEAFF
clone_size: .; v_call: TRBV5-4; d_call: .; j_call: TRBJ1-1; cdr3_aa: CASSLKVAGYTEAFF
clone_size: .; v_call: TRBV5-1; d_call: .; j_call: TRBJ2-5; cdr3_aa: CASSLAQGPQETQYF
clone_size: .; v_call: TRBV6-5; d_call: .; j_call: TRBJ1-2; cdr3_aa: CASSYSGNSFNYGYTF
clone_size: .; v_call: TRBV19; d_call: .; j_call: TRBJ1-5; cdr3_aa: CASSINHRLAQHF
clone_size: .; v_call: TRBV9; d_call: TRBD2; j_call: TRBJ2-3; cdr3_aa: CASSLPGGTSGGPGTDTQYF
clone_size: .; v_call: TRBV4-1; d_call: .; j_call: TRBJ1-1; cdr3_aa: CASSPEGGYTEAFF
clone_size: once; v_call: TRBV12-3/TRBV12-4; d_call: .; j_call: TRBJ2-1; cdr3_aa: CASSLITSYEQFF
clone_size: .; v_call: TRBV24-1; d_call: .; j_call: TRBJ2-2; cdr3_aa: CATSKGIGELFF
clone_size: .; v_call: TRBV6-5; d_call: .; j_call: TRBJ2-7; cdr3_aa: CASRGQRASYEQYF
clone_size: .; v_call: TRBV18; d_call: TRBD1; j_call: TRBJ1-1; cdr3_aa: CASSTGTGALNTEAFF
clone_size: few; v_call: TRBV11-2; d_call: .; j_call: TRBJ1-5; cdr3_aa: CASSLGGSHNQPQHF
clone_size: once; v_call: TRBV7-9; d_call: .; j_call: TRBJ1-2; cdr3_aa: CASIASENYGYTF
clone_size: .; v_call: TRBV19; d_call: .; j_call: TRBJ1-1; cdr3_aa: CASSRPDGGDTEAFF
clone_size: .; v_call: TRBV27; d_call: .; j_call: TRBJ1-5; cdr3_aa: CASSSTGYHQPQHF
clone_size: .; v_call: TRBV6-6; d_call: .; j_call: TRBJ2-5; cdr3_aa: CASSLLQETQYF
clone_size: .; v_call: TRBV7-9; d_call: .; j_call: TRBJ1-1; cdr3_aa: CASSLARDNEAFF